Presented here are 19 T cell receptor beta chains from one specimen sequenced in a study of cytomegalovirus exposure and HLA in healthy donors. The PCR had 60 Vbeta and 13 Jbeta primers. The assay was immunoSEQ multiplex PCR, and TCRdb's table has in-frame clones only and misses some. The data contain about 170,000 clones, around 85% of them singletons. The sample comprised PBMCs. These receptors came from a male donor in good health and CMV-seronegative.

This clone was detected only once. The CDR3 region is CASSVDWGGEQFF. The CDR3 DNA is TGTGCCAGCAGCGTAGATTGGGGAGGGGAGCAGTTCTTC. The chain is built from TRBV9 and TRBJ2-1, with 7 bases that match TRBD2. Germline V gives CDR1 SGDLS, CDR2 YYNGEE. CDR3 size: 13 residues. Losses at the gene ends were 0 bases for V and 10 bases for J; bases not matched to a gene: 4.

The table lists this clone with a few counts. The rearrangement joins TRBV29-1 to TRBJ1-1; perhaps TRBD1 as D (6 bases). Per the germline V gene, CDR1 is SQVTM and CDR2 is ANQGSEA. V was clipped by 4 bases and J by 3 bases, with 12 bases between them. This CDR3 has 13 residues. The CDR3 DNA sequence: TGCAGCGTTGCCCCGGACAGCCACACTGAAGCTTTCTTT. Translated: CSVAPDSHTEAFF.

The chain couples TRBV19 to TRBJ2-7, with D possibly TRBD2 on 6 matching bases. The CDR3 length is 14 residues. V was shortened by 7 bases and J by 6 bases, with 19 bases between the two germline ends. Germline V gene sequence: CDR1 LNHDA, CDR2 SQIVND (reference sequence). CDR3 sequence reads: CASKPDKGGSEQYF. CDR3 in DNA: TGTGCCAGTAAACCCGACAAGGGAGGTTCCGAGCAGTACTTC.

The rearrangement uses TRBV7-6 and TRBJ1-6, with 10 bases fitting TRBD1. The CDR3 covers 16 residues. The V gene's germline CDR1 is SGHVS and CDR2 FNYEAQ. V shed 5 bases and J 9 bases; nucleotides not matched to a gene: 10. CDR3: CASSLRDRGQISPLHF. In DNA, the CDR3 is TGTGCCAGCAGCCTCCGGGACAGGGGTCAGATTTCACCCCTCCACTTT.

The chain couples TRBV4-1 to TRBJ2-7; TRBD1 matches 9 bases. The CDR3 covers 15 residues. Trimming removed 2 bases from V and 7 bases from J; junction bases left unmatched: 9. Germline V lookup: CDR1 MGHRA, CDR2 YSYEKL. CDR3 sequence reads: CASSQPRDRELEQYF. The CDR3 DNA sequence: TGCGCCAGCAGCCAACCCCGGGACAGGGAGTTAGAGCAGTACTTC.

This clone came up once. V is TRBV11-2 and J is TRBJ1-6; D gene ambiguous. The germline V gene encodes CDR1 SGHAT and CDR2 FQNNGV. The CDR3 contains 12 residues. V gave up 4 bases and J gave up 9 bases, with 7 bases separating them. For the CDR3, the DNA is TGTGCCAGCAGCTCGGGAGGTTCACCCCTCCACTTT. This translates into CASSSGGSPLHF.

The V and J genes are TRBV6-1 and TRBJ2-3; D unresolved. V lost 2 bases to trimming and J lost 2 bases, with 14 bases between them. CDR1 MNHNS and CDR2 SASEGT come from the germline V gene. The CDR3 covers 16 residues. The CDR3 DNA is TGTGCCAGCAGTGAATCGAGAGCGTATGACACAGATACGCAGTATTTT. It translates to CASSESRAYDTDTQYF.

The V call is TRBV2, the J call TRBJ2-5; D remains ambiguous. V was cut by 8 bases and J by 6 bases, with 19 bases left in between. The CDR3 is made up of 14 amino acids. From germline, CDR1 is SNHLY and CDR2 FYNNEI. DNA for the CDR3: TGTGCCAGCCAACCCCTCGTTGAGATCAAGACCCAGTACTTC. It yields the protein CASQPLVEIKTQYF.

The J gene is TRBJ1-1, the V gene TRBV27; TRBD1 agrees at 7 bases. The CDR3 has 15 residues. From germline, CDR1 is MNHEY and CDR2 SMNVEV (reference sequence). V was clipped by 2 bases and J by 1 base; unmatched bases: 4. CDR3 region: CASSLATGRNTEAFF. CDR3 DNA sequence: TGTGCCAGCAGTTTAGCGACAGGGCGGAACACTGAAGCTTTCTTT.

A few counts support this clone. The rearrangement links TRBV18 to TRBJ1-3; D possibly corresponds to TRBD1 (6 bases). Germline V gives CDR1 KGHSH, CDR2 LQKENI. V was cut by 3 bases and J by 2 bases, with 8 bases left in between. CDR3 length: 14 amino acids. This CDR3 reads CASSPDRAGNTIYF. In DNA form, the CDR3 reads TGTGCCAGCTCACCGGACAGAGCTGGAAACACCATATATTTT.

The chain couples TRBV18 to TRBJ1-2; weak D call: TRBD1 (5 bases). The germline gives CDR1 KGHSH, CDR2 LQKENI. The CDR3 has 12 residues. Trimming left V 5 bases short and J 4 bases short, with 8 bases between. In DNA, the CDR3 is TGTGCCAGCTCATCCGACAGCTATGGCTACACCTTC. Translation: CASSSDSYGYTF.

The gene calls are TRBV10-3 and TRBJ1-5; D is ambiguous. Germline assignment: CDR1 ENHRY and CDR2 SYGVKD. V was shortened by 2 bases and J by 4 bases, with 6 bases between the two germline ends. The CDR3 has 13 residues. As DNA, the CDR3 is TGTGCCATCAGTGAGGAGGGTAATCAGCCCCAGCATTTT. This translates into CAISEEGNQPQHF.

V is TRBV5-6 and J is TRBJ2-7; possibly TRBD2 for D (6 bases). This CDR3 is 14 amino acids long. Looked up from germline, CDR1 is SGHDT and CDR2 is YYEEEE. The germline V and J ends were trimmed by 4 bases and 2 bases, with 13 bases remaining between them. The DNA for the CDR3 is TGTGCCAGCAGCCTAAACCGGGGGACCTACGAGCAGTACTTC. It codes for CASSLNRGTYEQYF.

The chain has TRBV7-9 and TRBJ2-5; TRBD2 matches at 8 bases. Trimming cost V 5 bases and J 1 base; bases outside gene matches: 6. The CDR3 runs to 15 residues. Looked up from germline, CDR1 is SEHNR and CDR2 is FQNEAQ (reference sequence). The CDR3 DNA follows: TGTGCCAGCAGCCCGACGGGGGGGGTCCAAGAGACCCAGTACTTC. Translation: CASSPTGGVQETQYF.

The chain carries TRBV6-5 and TRBJ1-4; no reliable D call. This CDR3 has 16 amino acids. The germline gives CDR1 MNHEY, CDR2 SVGAGI. Trimming cost V 2 bases and J 0 bases, with 10 bases left between them. In nucleotides, the CDR3 is TGTGCCAGCAGTTACAGTGGGCGAACAACTAATGAAAAACTGTTTTTT. This sequence encodes CASSYSGRTTNEKLFF.

The J gene is TRBJ2-7, the V gene TRBV14; maybe TRBD1 (5 bases). The CDR3 extends over 15 amino acids. CDR1 SGHDN and CDR2 FVKESK come from the germline V gene. V was shortened by 1 base and J by 3 bases, with 13 bases between the two germline ends. The CDR3 here is CASSQVDSSYYEQYF. The CDR3 region has the DNA TGTGCCAGCAGCCAAGTTGACAGTTCGTACTACGAGCAGTACTTC.

The chain uses TRBV6-5 and TRBJ2-1, with no clear D. Germline V CDR1 and CDR2: MNHEY, SVGAGI. This CDR3 region has 14 residues. Trimming stripped 0 bases from V and 7 bases from J, with 10 bases between. CDR3 bases: TGTGCCAGCAGTTACTCGATTTTACGGAATGAGCAGTTCTTC. Translation: CASSYSILRNEQFF.

This clone has just a few counts. The rearrangement joins TRBV6-5 to TRBJ2-5; a possible D gene is TRBD1 (6 bases). The CDR3 contains 14 residues. V lost 8 bases and J 2 bases, leaving 15 bases between the germline ends. Per germline, CDR1 MNHEY and CDR2 SVGAGI. Written as DNA, the CDR3 is TGTGCCAGCTCGGACAGCCAATTTCAAGAGACCCAGTACTTC. Translation gives CASSDSQFQETQYF.

The chain has TRBV27 and TRBJ2-7, with 9 nucleotides matching TRBD1. Germline V gives CDR1 MNHEY, CDR2 SMNVEV (reference sequence). CDR3 length equals 16 residues. Trimming at V came to 2 bases and at J to 4 bases, leaving 9 bases not matched to a gene. The DNA for the CDR3 is TGTGCCAGCAGTTTAGGGCAAGGGACAGGGAAGTACGAGCAGTACTTC. Translation: CASSLGQGTGKYEQYF.